These 2 T cell receptor beta chains share one sample of origin, sequenced in a study of T cells in Graves' hyperthyroidism and ophthalmopathy. TCR beta CDR3 region amplification was performed from RNA transcripts. Researchers ran a first-round RT-PCR on the TCR CDR3 using the HTBI primer set. TCRdb redid the calling of the multiplex PCR reads with MiXCR, one entry per CDR3 protein. The data hold 460,000 or so distinct CDR3 sequences, with over 13% observed a single time. The sample was blood. These receptors were obtained from a woman younger than 30 with Graves' hyperthyroidism.

This clonotype was recorded a few times. The V call is TRBV27, the J call TRBJ2-3; 7 bases map to TRBD2. The germline CDR1 and CDR2 sequences are MNHEY and SMNVEV (reference sequence). V lost 1 base, J lost 3 bases, and 7 bases stayed unmatched. This CDR3 is built from 16 residues. The CDR3 region has the DNA TGTGCCAGCAGTTTATTGGCAGGGAGGGTGACAGATACGCAGTATTTT. This sequence encodes CASSLLAGRVTDTQYF.

The table lists this clonotype with a few counts. The chain uses TRBV11-3 and TRBJ2-2, with D possibly called TRBD1 or TRBD2 (5 bases each). V gave up 3 bases and J gave up 4 bases, with 9 bases separating them. The V gene's germline CDR1 is SGHNT and CDR2 YENEEA. The CDR3 consists of 14 residues. CDR3 sequence: CASSLGESTGELFF. The CDR3 region has the DNA TGTGCCAGCAGCTTGGGGGAAAGCACCGGGGAGCTGTTTTTT.